One sample yielded the 4 T cell receptor beta chains listed below, sequenced in a study of T cell responses to AZD1222 COVID-19 vaccine. Assay: immunoSEQ multiplex PCR; the TCRdb copy retains only in-frame clones and omits some. The sample includes roughly 120,000 clones, around 92% of them seen just once. The source material was peripheral blood, sampled 28 days after the second AZD1222 dose. The origin of the receptors is an adult who received the AZD1222 COVID-19 vaccine.

V is TRBV12-3 or TRBV12-4 and J is TRBJ1-2, with D maybe TRBD1 (5 bases). This CDR3 region has 13 residues. The V end lost 3 bases, the J end lost 4 bases, and 9 bases lay between the germline ends. The CDR3 spells CASSFRGGYGYTF. Here the CDR3 DNA reads TGTGCCAGCAGTTTCCGGGGCGGCTATGGCTACACCTTC.

This clone was picked up one time. J is TRBJ2-1 and V is TRBV15; 7 bases line up with TRBD2. The CDR3 is 15 residues long. V shed 11 bases, J shed 0 bases, and the junction held 10 bases outside the gene matches. Germline V gives CDR1 LNHNV, CDR2 YYDKDF (reference sequence). DNA for the CDR3: TGTGCCGTCAAAGAAGCGGGGAGCTCCTACAATGAGCAGTTCTTC. It encodes CAVKEAGSSYNEQFF.

This clone was seen just once. The chain uses TRBV2 and TRBJ1-1, with D possibly matching TRBD1 (6 bases). Trimming removed 8 bases from V and 7 bases from J, with 11 bases in between. The CDR3 has 11 residues. The germline gives CDR1 SNHLY, CDR2 FYNNEI. CDR3 in amino acids: CASQQGIEAFF. The CDR3, as DNA: TGTGCCAGCCAACAGGGAATTGAAGCTTTCTTT.

The chain carries TRBV10-3 and TRBJ2-3; no clear D gene. Germline V gene lookup returns CDR1 ENHRY and CDR2 SYGVKD. The CDR3 consists of 13 residues. Trimming left V 5 bases short and J 0 bases short, with 6 bases between. The CDR3 coding sequence is TGTGCCATCAGTCGCGGTAGCACAGATACGCAGTATTTT. Translated: CAISRGSTDTQYF.